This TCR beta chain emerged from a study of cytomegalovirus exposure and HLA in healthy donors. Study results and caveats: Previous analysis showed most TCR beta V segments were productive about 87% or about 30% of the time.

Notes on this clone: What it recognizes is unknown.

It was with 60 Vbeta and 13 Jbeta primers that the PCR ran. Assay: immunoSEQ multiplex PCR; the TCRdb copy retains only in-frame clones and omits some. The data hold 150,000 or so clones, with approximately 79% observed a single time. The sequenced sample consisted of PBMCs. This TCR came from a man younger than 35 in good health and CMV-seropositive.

The CDR3 loop reads CASRGVGENYGYTF. The CDR3 DNA follows: TGTGCCAGCAGGGGTGTAGGGGAAAACTATGGCTACACCTTC. The chain has TRBV6-1 and TRBJ1-2; D may be TRBD1 (5 bases). The CDR3 is made up of 14 amino acids. Trimming pared 6 bases from V and 2 bases from J, leaving 13 bases between. CDR1 is MNHNS and CDR2 is SASEGT in the germline V gene.